The sequence of this TCR beta chain was determined in a study of blood T cell repertoires in COVID-19. Study information: T cells, B-cell-depleted T cells, or PBMCs provided the cDNA or gDNA that served as material.

V lost 1 base and J lost 9; bases outside the gene matches: 6. The CDR3 spans 14 residues. CDR1 LNHDA and CDR2 SQIVND come from the germline V gene (reference sequence). In Seattle, patients joined the study during active infection and were tracked longitudinally. Original processing notes: The authors estimated nucleated cell counts from reference gene primer amplification. Sequencing was performed with immunoSEQ multiplex PCR; in TCRdb, only in-frame clones are kept and a portion is missing. That table is the source of V, J and clone size, and D and trimming were worked out from the DNA. The profile shows nearly 250,000 clones, 86% of them singletons.

Sample: peripheral blood. This TCR came from a woman older than 75 with COVID-19, enrolled during active disease. This sequence joins TRBV19 and TRBJ2-1; 7 nucleotides match TRBD2. The CDR3, as DNA: TGTGCCAGTAGTATAGGAGGACTAGTCGGTGAGCAGTTCTTC. Translated, it gives CASSIGGLVGEQFF.